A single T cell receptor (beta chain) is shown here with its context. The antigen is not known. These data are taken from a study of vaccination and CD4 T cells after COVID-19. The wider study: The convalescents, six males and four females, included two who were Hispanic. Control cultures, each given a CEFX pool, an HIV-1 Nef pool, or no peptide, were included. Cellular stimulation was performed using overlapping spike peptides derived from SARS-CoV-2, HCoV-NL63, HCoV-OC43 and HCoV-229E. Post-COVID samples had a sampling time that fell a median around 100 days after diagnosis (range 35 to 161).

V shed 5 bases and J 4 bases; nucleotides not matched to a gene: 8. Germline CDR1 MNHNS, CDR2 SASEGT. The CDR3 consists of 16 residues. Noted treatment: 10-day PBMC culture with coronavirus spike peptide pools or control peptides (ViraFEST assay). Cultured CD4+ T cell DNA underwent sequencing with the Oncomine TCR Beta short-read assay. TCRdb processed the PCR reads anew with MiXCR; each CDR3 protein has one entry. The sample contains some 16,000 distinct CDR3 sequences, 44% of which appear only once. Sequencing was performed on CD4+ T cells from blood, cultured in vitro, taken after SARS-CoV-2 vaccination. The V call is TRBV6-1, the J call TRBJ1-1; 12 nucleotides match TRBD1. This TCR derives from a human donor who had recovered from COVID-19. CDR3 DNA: TGTGCCAGCAGTAAGGGGACAGGGGGCTTCGGCACTGAAGCTTTCTTT. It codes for CASSKGTGGFGTEAFF.